A single sample gave rise to the 13 T cell receptor beta chains below, sequenced in a study of breast tumors, draining lymph nodes, adjacent tissues. One entry per CDR3 protein, called by TCRdb with MiXCR from the multiplex PCR reads. In the table there are approximately 190,000 distinct CDR3 sequences, approximately 31% of which are singletons. The lymph nodes were axillary draining lymph nodes from breast cancer patients. Sequenced input: axillary lymph node tissue. The origin of the receptors is a female donor with breast cancer. Some clones in this sample may be carry-over from other donors' samples.

V is TRBV6-6 and J is TRBJ1-1; TRBD1 matches 9 bases. CDR1 MNHNY and CDR2 SVGAGI come from the germline V gene (reference sequence). J lost 3 bases, V lost 2 bases, and 1 base had no gene match. This CDR3 contains 14 residues. Here the CDR3 reads CASSYGDRDTEAFF. As DNA, the CDR3 is TGTGCCAGCAGTTACGGGGACAGGGACACTGAAGCTTTCTTT.

This clonotype was observed at least ten times. This chain joins TRBV4-1 and TRBJ1-2, with TRBD1 identical over 10 bases. V shed 8 bases and J 7 bases; nucleotides not matched to a gene: 16. CDR3 length: 16 amino acids. Germline CDR1 and CDR2: MGHRA and YSYEKL. For the CDR3, the DNA is TGCGCCAGCCAGAGGGGACAGGGGATTTCGCTGGGTGGCTACACCTTC. Protein sequence: CASQRGQGISLGGYTF.

This clonotype was counted at least ten times. The chain links TRBV19 to TRBJ1-5; D is possibly TRBD1 (5 bases). CDR1 and CDR2 from the germline V gene are LNHDA and SQIVND (reference sequence). V lost 6 bases and J 2 bases, leaving 14 bases between the germline ends. The CDR3 has 15 residues. CDR3 bases: TGTGCCAGTAGCTTGGGGCTAGGGGGCAATCAGCCCCAGCATTTT. It codes for CASSLGLGGNQPQHF. Variable domain in full (rest from reference TRBV19 and TRBJ1-5): DGGITQSPKYLFRKEGQNVTLSCEQNLNHDAMYWYRQDPGQGLRLIYYSQIVNDFQKGDIAEGYSVSREKKESFPLTVTSAQKNPTAFYLCASSLGLGGNQPQHFGDGTRLSIL.

This clonotype came up a few times. A read error may explain this, as a much larger clone is one base away. The CDR3 here is CSARVFAGATVLTF. The CDR3 nucleotides are TGCAGTGCTAGAGTCTTTGCTGGGGCCACCGTCCTGACTTTC. The chain joins TRBV20-1 to TRBJ2-6; D may be TRBD1 (5 bases). The germline V gene has CDR1 DFQATT and CDR2 SNEGSKA (reference sequence). The CDR3 covers 14 residues.

This clonotype has ten or more counts. The chain joins TRBV11-2 to TRBJ2-1; D is uncertain. Germline-derived CDR1 and CDR2 are SGHAT and FQNNGV. The V and J ends lost 4 bases and 5 bases respectively, with 12 bases between them. CDR3 length: 14 amino acids. The CDR3 reads CASSSDRYNNEQFF. CDR3 in DNA: TGTGCCAGCAGCTCGGACCGATACAACAATGAGCAGTTCTTC.

This clonotype was detected ten times or more. The V and J genes are TRBV6-6 and TRBJ2-3, with D possibly TRBD2 on 6 matching bases. The CDR3 is made up of 15 amino acids. CDR1 MNHNY and CDR2 SVGAGI come from the germline V gene (reference sequence). V gave up 6 bases and J gave up 2 bases, with 15 bases separating them. CDR3 in amino acids: CASRPFGDFTDTQYF. The CDR3, as DNA: TGTGCCAGCAGACCCTTCGGGGACTTCACAGATACGCAGTATTTT.

This clonotype was detected ten times or more. V usage is TRBV5-1 and J usage is TRBJ2-1; perhaps D is TRBD1 or TRBD2 (5 bases each). The V and J ends lost 0 bases and 0 bases respectively, with 7 bases between them. The CDR3 has 15 residues. Germline V lookup: CDR1 SGHRS, CDR2 YFSETQ. The CDR3 is CASSLGGSSYNEQFF. The CDR3 nucleotides read TGCGCCAGCAGCTTGGGGGGGAGCTCCTACAATGAGCAGTTCTTC.

This clonotype has a count of ten or more. The chain recombines TRBV20-1 with TRBJ2-1, with D unclear. Germline CDR1 is DFQATT and CDR2 is SNEGSKA (reference sequence). This CDR3 is built from 14 residues. Between the trimmed V and J ends, which lost 0 bases and 5 bases, there was a span of 11 bases. The CDR3 DNA follows: TGCAGTGCTAGAGATTCGACCGGAAACAATGAGCAGTTCTTC. Protein: CSARDSTGNNEQFF.

In the case of this clonotype: A read error may explain this, as a much larger clone is one base away. This chain uses TRBV6-1 with TRBJ1-5, with 7 bases identical to TRBD1. The CDR3 has 13 amino acids. The germline V gene has CDR1 MNHNS and CDR2 SASEGT. Trimming removed 11 bases from V and 5 bases from J; junction bases left unmatched: 9. This CDR3 is CARGRQGYQPQHF. CDR3 DNA sequence: TGTGCCCGGGGGCGACAGGGTTATCAGCCCCAGCATTTT.

This clonotype was detected ten times or more. The chain carries TRBV7-8 and TRBJ2-1; 11 bases are a match to TRBD2. CDR1 is SGHVS and CDR2 is FQNEAQ in the germline V gene. Trimming cost V 1 base and J 8 bases; bases outside gene matches: 25. This CDR3 has 22 residues. The CDR3 is CASSLGVASGRSSLLRGDEQFF. The DNA of the CDR3 is TGTGCCAGCAGCTTAGGAGTGGCTAGCGGGAGGTCCTCCCTCCTTCGAGGCGATGAGCAGTTCTTC.

This clonotype was detected ten times or more. V gene TRBV15 combines with J gene TRBJ2-1; TRBD1 agrees at 7 bases. V lost 5 bases, J lost 5 bases, and 3 bases stayed unmatched. This CDR3 is built from 13 residues. CDR1 and CDR2 from the germline V gene are LNHNV and YYDKDF (reference sequence). The CDR3 region is CATSGTENNEQFF. In DNA form, the CDR3 reads TGTGCCACCAGCGGGACAGAGAACAATGAGCAGTTCTTC. Complete variable domain (other parts from reference TRBV15 and TRBJ2-1): DAMVIQNPRYQVTQFGKPVTLSCSQTLNHNVMYWYQQKSSQAPKLLFHYYDKDFNNEADTPDNFQSRRPNTSFCFLDIRSPGLGDTAMYLCATSGTENNEQFFGPGTRLTVL.

This clonotype turned up a few times. A read error is possible here, since a much larger clone lies one base away. V and J are TRBV13 and TRBJ1-6; D might be TRBD1 (5 bases). Germline CDR1 is PRHDT and CDR2 is FYEKMQ (reference sequence). The V end lost 2 bases, the J end lost 5 bases, and 16 bases lay between the germline ends. This CDR3 spans 17 amino acids. The CDR3 reads CASSLLRVKGDNSPLHF. The CDR3 coding sequence is TGTGCCAGCAGCTTACTTCGGGTAAAAGGGGATAATTCACCCCTCCACTTT.

This chain joins TRBV6-5 and TRBJ2-6, with TRBD1 matching over 9 bases. The CDR3 runs to 18 residues. Germline lookup yields CDR1 MNHEY and CDR2 SVGAGI. J lost 2 bases, V lost 7 bases, and 12 bases had no gene match. DNA of the CDR3: TGTGCCAGCAAAACCCGTCGGGACAGGGCCGCTGGGGCCAACGTCCTGACTTTC. Amino acids: CASKTRRDRAAGANVLTF.